These 7 T cell receptor beta chains were sequenced from one sample in a study of shared clonotypes between healthy human individuals. Terminally differentiated effector memory CD45RA+ cells were excluded by CCR7 positive selection of CD45RO-negative cells. The protocol was immunoSEQ multiplex PCR, while the TCRdb copy is restricted to in-frame clones and leaves out a portion. The sample consists of some 800,000 clones, 90% to 95% of them appearing once. The material sequenced was naive CD8+ T cells sorted from blood. These TCRs come from a young man in good health.

The chain combines TRBV7-2 with TRBJ2-3; perhaps TRBD2 as D (5 bases). Trimming cost V 1 base and J 0 bases, with 8 bases left between them. This CDR3 has 15 amino acids. Germline CDR1 and CDR2: SGHTA and FQGNSA. As DNA, the CDR3 is TGTGCCAGCAGCTTAGGACGGACTAGCACAGATACGCAGTATTTT. Translation gives CASSLGRTSTDTQYF. The variable domain in full, with the rest retrieved from reference TRBV7-2 and TRBJ2-3, is GAGVSQSPSNKVTEKGKDVELRCDPISGHTALYWYRQSLGQGLEFLIYFQGNSAPDKSGLPSDRFSAERTGGSVSTLTIQRTQQEDSAVYLCASSLGRTSTDTQYFGPGTRLTVL.

The rearrangement links TRBV6-4 to TRBJ2-1; D not resolved. In germline, CDR1 is MRHNA, CDR2 SNTAGT. The CDR3 spans 12 residues. V lost 2 bases to trimming and J lost 9 bases, with 8 bases between them. The CDR3 reads CASSDDGIEQFF. The CDR3 DNA follows: TGTGCCAGCAGTGACGACGGTATTGAGCAGTTCTTC.

The chain employs TRBV29-1 and TRBJ1-1; unclear D gene. Trimming left V 4 bases short and J 4 bases short, with 10 bases between. The germline V gene has CDR1 SQVTM and CDR2 ANQGSEA. The CDR3 is 12 amino acids. In DNA, the CDR3 is TGCAGCGTTGCAACTCAAGGCACTGAAGCTTTCTTT. It yields the protein CSVATQGTEAFF.

The rearrangement links TRBV19 to TRBJ1-2; tentative D call: TRBD1 (5 bases). This CDR3 is built from 14 residues. The germline V gene has CDR1 LNHDA and CDR2 SQIVND (reference sequence). V lost 2 bases and J lost 4, with 11 bases in between. Written as DNA, the CDR3 is TGTGCCAGTAGTATAAGGGACGTTCGCTATGGCTACACCTTC. The encoded protein is CASSIRDVRYGYTF.

About this clone itself: Within the sample, other DNA sequences also encode this same CDR3. The CDR3: CASSEEVNTEAFF. The DNA of the CDR3 is TGTGCCAGCAGTGAAGAGGTCAACACTGAAGCTTTCTTT. This sequence joins TRBV2 and TRBJ1-1; D is unresolved. This CDR3 has 13 amino acids. CDR1 SNHLY and CDR2 FYNNEI come from the germline V gene. The V end was cut by 1 base, the J end by 2 bases, with 5 bases between. The entire variable domain, with the rest obtained from reference TRBV2 and TRBJ1-1, is as follows: EPEVTQTPSHQVTQMGQEVILRCVPISNHLYFYWYRQILGQKVEFLVSFYNNEISEKSEIFDDQFSVERPDGSNFTLKIRSTKLEDSAMYFCASSEEVNTEAFFGQGTRLTVV.

The genes are TRBV2 and TRBJ2-3; D tentatively reads TRBD1 or TRBD2 (6 bases each). The CDR3 sequence is 14 residues long. With 8 bases removed from V and 6 bases from J, the gap between germline ends came to 18 bases. The V gene's germline CDR1 is SNHLY and CDR2 FYNNEI. This CDR3 is CASPGGPPLDTQYF. The CDR3 DNA reads TGTGCCAGCCCCGGGGGCCCCCCTCTGGATACGCAGTATTTT.

This rearrangement joins TRBV2 to TRBJ2-3; 7 nucleotides align to TRBD1. Trimming at V came to 3 bases and at J to 2 bases, leaving 2 bases not matched to a gene. CDR1 is SNHLY, CDR2 FYNNEI, per germline. There are 14 residues in the CDR3. CDR3 residues: CASSETGTTDTQYF. CDR3 nucleotides: TGTGCCAGCAGTGAGACAGGGACCACAGATACGCAGTATTTT.